These 19 T cell receptor beta chains were sequenced from one sample in a study of blood T cell repertoires in COVID-19. TCRdb keeps only in-frame clones here, not all; method: immunoSEQ multiplex PCR. The top ten hold around 8.9% of the sample, which has approximately 170,000 clones, about 82% seen once. Sequences were obtained from peripheral blood. The receptors shown here come from a woman aged 80 or over with COVID-19, enrolled during active disease.

The CDR3 bases are TGTGCCAGCAGCAGGACATTTGATCAGCCCCAGCATTTT. Translated, it gives CASSRTFDQPQHF. This chain links TRBV6-4 with TRBJ1-5; maybe TRBD1 (5 bases). The V and J ends lost 6 bases and 5 bases respectively, with 11 bases between them. The CDR3 covers 13 residues. Germline assignment: CDR1 MRHNA and CDR2 SNTAGT.

The chain uses TRBV11-2 and TRBJ1-2; D uncertain. The CDR3 extends over 12 amino acids. The germline CDR1 and CDR2 sequences are SGHAT and FQNNGV. The V end was cut by 5 bases, the J end by 2 bases, with 6 bases between. CDR3 region: CASSPVNYGYTF. DNA for the CDR3: TGTGCCAGCAGCCCAGTCAACTATGGCTACACCTTC.

The genes are TRBV15 and TRBJ1-2; TRBD1 is a possible D gene (6 bases). Germline assignment: CDR1 LNHNV and CDR2 YYDKDF (reference sequence). V was trimmed by 4 bases and J by 8 bases, leaving 14 bases between them. The CDR3 covers 13 residues. The CDR3 DNA sequence: TGTGCCACCAGCACCAAAGCAGGGGACGGCTACACCTTC. This codes for CATSTKAGDGYTF.

The chain has TRBV18 and TRBJ2-1, with TRBD2 identical over 10 bases. The trim removed 3 bases at V and 2 bases at J, leaving 4 bases unmatched. CDR1 and CDR2 from the germline V gene are KGHSH and LQKENI. CDR3 length: 16 amino acids. The CDR3 reads CASSPSSGGAYNEQFF. The CDR3 region has the DNA TGTGCCAGCTCACCTTCAAGCGGGGGGGCCTACAATGAGCAGTTCTTC.

The chain is built from TRBV4-1 and TRBJ2-7; TRBD2 matches 8 bases. The CDR3 has 16 amino acids. Per the germline V gene, CDR1 is MGHRA and CDR2 is YSYEKL. Trimming cost V 0 bases and J 3 bases; bases outside gene matches: 7. The CDR3 region has the DNA TGCGCCAGCAGCCAAGAAGGCGCTAGCGGGTACTACGAGCAGTACTTC. Translating it yields CASSQEGASGYYEQYF.

V usage is TRBV5-4 and J usage is TRBJ2-3; D gene unclear. The CDR3 is 16 residues long. V lost 4 bases, J lost 7 bases, and 22 bases lay in between. CDR1 and CDR2 from the germline V gene are SGHNT and YYREEE (reference sequence). The CDR3 nucleotides read TGTGCCAGCAGCCCGAATCCAGCTCTAGGTTCGAATACGCAGTATTTT. Translated: CASSPNPALGSNTQYF.

This clone was observed a handful of times. The chain carries TRBV19 and TRBJ2-3; 8 bases are a match to TRBD2. This CDR3 is 14 amino acids long. Germline V gene data show CDR1 as LNHDA and CDR2 as SQIVND (reference sequence). V lost 8 bases, J lost 2 bases, and 6 bases stayed unmatched. The CDR3 DNA reads TGTGCCAGTGGGGCTAGCGGGTACACAGATACGCAGTATTTT. It yields the protein CASGASGYTDTQYF.

The V gene is TRBV29-1, the J gene TRBJ2-5; 14 bases line up with TRBD2. Germline V gene sequence: CDR1 SQVTM, CDR2 ANQGSEA. The CDR3 has 16 residues. Germline trimming cut 4 bases from V and 5 bases from J; bases unmatched to any gene: 9. The CDR3 protein is CSVVRGLAGGQETQYF. The CDR3 DNA sequence: TGCAGCGTTGTGAGAGGACTAGCGGGGGGCCAGGAGACCCAGTACTTC. The variable domain in full, with the rest retrieved from reference TRBV29-1 and TRBJ2-5, is SAVISQKPSRDICQRGTSLTIQCQVDSQVTMMFWYRQQPGQSLTLIATANQGSEATYESGFVIDKFPISRPNLTFSTLTVSNMSPEDSSIYLCSVVRGLAGGQETQYFGPGTRLLVL.

The chain links TRBV5-1 to TRBJ2-2; 10 positions agree with TRBD1. In germline, CDR1 is SGHRS, CDR2 YFSETQ. CDR3 size: 14 residues. The J segment lost 7 bases and the V segment lost 3 bases, leaving 3 bases of the junction unmatched. CDR3 protein: CASSWTGGHGELFF. In DNA form, the CDR3 reads TGCGCCAGCAGCTGGACAGGGGGTCACGGGGAGCTGTTTTTT.

The chain is built from TRBV5-1 and TRBJ1-3, with D uncertain. Per the germline V gene, CDR1 is SGHRS and CDR2 is YFSETQ. Trimming pared 1 base from V and 0 bases from J, leaving 14 bases between. The CDR3 is made up of 17 amino acids. CDR3 sequence reads: CASSLFAPGGSGNTIYF. The CDR3 nucleotides are TGCGCCAGCAGCTTGTTCGCCCCCGGTGGCTCTGGAAACACCATATATTTT.

The rearrangement uses TRBV7-9 and TRBJ1-5; D ambiguous. Germline CDR1 SEHNR, CDR2 FQNEAQ (reference sequence). The ends were cut back, 7 bases at V and 6 bases at J, with 16 bases in the middle. The CDR3 contains 14 residues. CDR3 DNA sequence: TGTGCCAGCACCTCTGGAGGGAACGGTCAGCCCCAGCATTTT. Its translation is CASTSGGNGQPQHF.

The genes are TRBV11-2 and TRBJ2-1, with a tentative D call TRBD1 (6 bases). The CDR3 runs 15 residues. V shed 3 bases and J shed 7 bases, with 16 bases lying between them. The germline V gene encodes CDR1 SGHAT and CDR2 FQNNGV. CDR3 residues: CASSFDRPVINEQFF. The CDR3 DNA follows: TGTGCCAGCAGCTTCGACAGGCCCGTAATTAATGAGCAGTTCTTC.

The chain is built from TRBV7-9 and TRBJ1-2; D may be TRBD1 (5 bases). Trimming removed 5 bases from V and 8 bases from J, with 24 bases in between. The CDR3 contains 16 residues. Germline lookup yields CDR1 SEHNR and CDR2 FQNEAQ (reference sequence). The CDR3 bases are TGTGCCAGCAGCCAAGGAGCCGGACAAGGCCGTTTGGGCTACACCTTC. Its protein product is CASSQGAGQGRLGYTF.

This sequence joins TRBV6-2 or TRBV6-3 and TRBJ2-1, with TRBD2 as a possible D gene (6 bases). Between the trimmed V and J ends, which lost 6 bases and 9 bases, there was a span of 12 bases. Germline V gives CDR1 MNHEY, CDR2 SVGEGT. This CDR3 has 12 amino acids. CDR3 residues: CASSPPEGEQFF. As DNA, the CDR3 is TGTGCCAGCAGCCCCCCGGAGGGTGAGCAGTTCTTC.

The chain uses TRBV10-2 and TRBJ1-5, with D tentatively TRBD1 (5 bases). V gave up 2 bases and J gave up 6 bases, with 11 bases separating them. The V gene's germline CDR1 is WSHSY and CDR2 SAAADI. This CDR3 region has 14 residues. Here the CDR3 DNA reads TGCGCCAGCAGTGAGCTCAGGGTTCGTCAGCCCCAGCATTTT. Translating gives CASSELRVRQPQHF.

This rearrangement joins TRBV19 to TRBJ2-1; TRBD1 agrees at 10 bases. From germline, CDR1 is LNHDA and CDR2 SQIVND (reference sequence). The V segment lost 6 bases and the J segment 11 bases; nucleotides outside the gene matches: 16. The CDR3 is 16 amino acids. The DNA for the CDR3 is TGTGCCAGTAGCTCCTACTCGCCGGGACAGGGGACCCAGCAGTTCTTC. Protein: CASSSYSPGQGTQQFF.

The rearrangement links TRBV18 to TRBJ1-1; 8 nucleotides line up with TRBD1. Trimming removed 4 bases from V and 1 base from J; junction bases left unmatched: 5. Germline CDR1 is KGHSH and CDR2 is LQKENI. CDR3 length: 15 residues. The CDR3 sequence is CASSRGQAGNTEAFF. The CDR3 coding sequence is TGTGCCAGCTCACGGGGACAGGCGGGGAACACTGAAGCTTTCTTT. Looking up the rest from reference TRBV18 and TRBJ1-1 gives the full variable domain: NAGVMQNPRHLVRRRGQEARLRCSPMKGHSHVYWYRQLPEEGLKFMVYLQKENIIDESGMPKERFSAEFPKEGPSILRIQQVVRGDSAAYFCASSRGQAGNTEAFFGQGTRLTVV.

The gene calls are TRBV5-1 and TRBJ2-1; TRBD1 matches at 9 bases. This CDR3 region has 15 residues. Trimming cost V 2 bases and J 3 bases; bases outside gene matches: 3. CDR1 SGHRS and CDR2 YFSETQ come from the germline V gene. DNA for the CDR3: TGCGCCAGCAGCTTTGGGACAGGGAACTACAATGAGCAGTTCTTC. It is translated as CASSFGTGNYNEQFF.

This clone was detected a few times. The gene calls are TRBV24-1 and TRBJ2-1; D not resolved. V was pared by 4 bases and J by 5 bases, with 8 bases between. Germline V gene lookup returns CDR1 KGHDR and CDR2 SFDVKD. This CDR3 contains 13 residues. The CDR3 DNA reads as TGTGCCACCAGTGACCCTACCGACAATGAGCAGTTCTTC. Residues: CATSDPTDNEQFF.